Below, 19 T cell receptor beta chains from the same sample are listed, as sequenced in a study of blood T cell repertoires in COVID-19 (TCRdb year 2020). The library was produced with the immunoSEQ multiplex PCR assay. Held by TCRdb, this immuneACCESS table contains in-frame sequences only and omits some clones. Under half of the omission traces to an unresolved V gene where checked; the cause of the rest is unknown. The sample table shows roughly 250,000 clones, and roughly 84% are seen once. 6.5% to 9% of the sample lies in the top ten. The specimen was peripheral blood. The receptors were gathered from a woman aged 50 to 65 with acute or convalescent COVID-19.

This clone is termed medium-sized (0.01 to 0.1%). This chain connects TRBV28 to TRBJ1-1; TRBD1 is a possible D gene (6 bases). The CDR3 loop spans 16 amino acids. Trimming took 3 bases from V and 1 from J, leaving 15 bases between them. Germline CDR1 MDHEN, CDR2 SYDVKM. The CDR3 protein is CASSLTQGIKNTEAFF. CDR3 DNA sequence: TGTGCCAGCAGTTTGACTCAGGGGATCAAGAACACTGAAGCTTTCTTT.

This CDR3 reads CASSSGTSGTTDTQYF. CDR3 DNA sequence: TGTGCCAGCAGCTCCGGGACTAGCGGGACCACAGATACGCAGTATTTT. The gene calls are TRBV5-4 and TRBJ2-3; TRBD2 matches 13 bases. Germline V gene lookup returns CDR1 SGHNT and CDR2 YYREEE (reference sequence). The V gene end was trimmed by 3 bases and the J gene end by 2 bases; junction bases not matched to a gene: 3. The CDR3 loop spans 16 amino acids.

The chain carries TRBV20-1 and TRBJ2-1; 10 nucleotides line up with TRBD2. This CDR3 region has 14 residues. V gave up 3 bases and J gave up 6 bases; unmatched junction bases: 5. CDR1 is DFQATT, CDR2 SNEGSKA, per germline (reference sequence). The chain's CDR3 is CSASQSGGANEQFF. CDR3 nucleotides: TGCAGTGCTAGTCAGAGCGGGGGGGCCAATGAGCAGTTCTTC.

The rearrangement links TRBV5-1 to TRBJ2-1; 8 positions agree with TRBD1. The V segment lost 4 bases and the J segment 6 bases; nucleotides outside the gene matches: 9. The CDR3 spans 15 residues. Germline V gene sequence: CDR1 SGHRS, CDR2 YFSETQ. This CDR3 reads CASSGAGGAFNEQFF. The CDR3 region has the DNA TGCGCCAGCAGCGGTGCAGGGGGCGCGTTCAATGAGCAGTTCTTC.

In this sample, this clone turned up a few times. This sequence joins TRBV19 and TRBJ2-2, with 10 bases fitting TRBD2. With 3 bases clipped from V and 8 bases from J, the junction kept 9 bases outside the gene matches. The CDR3 consists of 16 residues. CDR1 and CDR2 (germline): LNHDA, SQIVND (reference sequence). The CDR3 here is CASSIGLAGDSGELFF. For the CDR3, the DNA is TGTGCCAGTAGTATCGGGCTAGCGGGGGATTCTGGGGAGCTGTTTTTT.

The rearrangement joins TRBV5-4 to TRBJ1-1; 7 nucleotides match TRBD1. The germline V gene encodes CDR1 SGHNT and CDR2 YYREEE (reference sequence). Losses at the gene ends were 4 bases for V and 0 bases for J; bases not matched to a gene: 12. There are 17 residues in the CDR3. CDR3 in DNA: TGTGCCAGCAGCGATAGACAGGGTAGTTTTATGAACACTGAAGCTTTCTTT. Its protein is CASSDRQGSFMNTEAFF. Complete variable domain (other parts from reference TRBV5-4 and TRBJ1-1): ETGVTQSPTHLIKTRGQQVTLRCSSQSGHNTVSWYQQALGQGPQFIFQYYREEENGRGNFPPRFSGLQFPNYSSELNVNALELDDSALYLCASSDRQGSFMNTEAFFGQGTRLTVV.

This chain uses TRBV27 with TRBJ2-1; 10 bases map to TRBD2. The germline V gene has CDR1 MNHEY and CDR2 SMNVEV (reference sequence). The CDR3 has 14 residues. Trimming cost V 7 bases and J 7 bases; bases outside gene matches: 7. The CDR3 protein is CASKLAGELNEQFF. The CDR3 DNA is TGTGCCAGCAAGCTAGCGGGAGAGTTAAATGAGCAGTTCTTC.

This chain uses TRBV6-4 with TRBJ2-7; 10 bases are a match to TRBD2. The CDR3 consists of 15 residues. CDR1 MRHNA and CDR2 SNTAGT come from the germline V gene. J was trimmed by 4 bases and V by 3 bases; bases with no gene match: 6. This CDR3 reads CASSELAGRIYEQYF. DNA of the CDR3: TGTGCCAGCAGTGAACTAGCGGGAAGAATTTACGAGCAGTACTTC.

The chain links TRBV30 to TRBJ1-1, with D unclear. The length of the CDR3 is 14 residues. CDR1 is GTSNPN, CDR2 SVGIG, per germline (reference sequence). The V gene lost 2 bases and the J gene lost 0 bases, with 10 bases spanning the gap. The CDR3 bases are TGTGCCTGGAGTCTCGGGGAGGTGAACACTGAAGCTTTCTTT. Encoded protein: CAWSLGEVNTEAFF.

The chain carries TRBV30 and TRBJ1-3, with D uncertain. Germline values: CDR1 GTSNPN, CDR2 SVGIG (reference sequence). The CDR3 extends over 13 amino acids. The germline V and J ends were trimmed by 2 bases and 0 bases, with 5 bases remaining between them. The CDR3 DNA reads TGTGCCTGGAGTTTCTACTCTGGAAACACCATATATTTT. Translated, it gives CAWSFYSGNTIYF.

The chain has TRBV7-3 and TRBJ2-1, with TRBD2 matching over 9 bases. This CDR3 is built from 15 residues. V lost 5 bases, J lost 6 bases, and 8 bases stayed unmatched. The germline CDR1 and CDR2 sequences are SGHTA and FQGTGA. The DNA of the CDR3 is TGTGCCAGCAGCCTAGCGGGACTAGCAGTCAATGAGCAGTTCTTC. Protein: CASSLAGLAVNEQFF.

The chain is built from TRBV5-1 and TRBJ2-1; 8 bases are shared with TRBD2. This CDR3 has 14 residues. Germline V gene sequence: CDR1 SGHRS, CDR2 YFSETQ. V gave up 4 bases and J gave up 1 base; unmatched junction bases: 1. The CDR3 reads CASSPGGSYNEQFF. The DNA of the CDR3 is TGCGCCAGCAGCCCGGGGGGGTCCTACAATGAGCAGTTCTTC.

This rearrangement joins TRBV28 to TRBJ1-6; TRBD1 matches 7 bases. Germline V gene lookup returns CDR1 MDHEN and CDR2 SYDVKM. The V segment lost 3 bases and the J segment 3 bases; nucleotides outside the gene matches: 5. The CDR3 consists of 16 residues. The CDR3 sequence is CASSFEGGDYNSPLHF. CDR3 nucleotide sequence: TGTGCCAGCAGTTTTGAAGGGGGCGACTATAATTCACCCCTCCACTTT.

Note on this clone: This CDR3 is also generated by other DNA sequences in the sample. In nucleotides, the CDR3 is TGTGCCAGCAGCACATCCTACGAGCAGTACTTC. Translating it yields CASSTSYEQYF. The chain has TRBV28 and TRBJ2-7; no reliable D call. The CDR3 is 11 amino acids. V lost 6 bases to trimming and J lost 1 base, with 4 bases between them. Germline CDR1 and CDR2: MDHEN and SYDVKM.

The chain employs TRBV11-3 and TRBJ2-7, with 7 nucleotides matching TRBD1. The CDR3 consists of 17 residues. V lost 3 bases, J lost 3 bases, and 14 bases stayed unmatched. Germline-derived CDR1 and CDR2 are SGHNT and YENEEA. The CDR3 loop is CASSLSPGQSSVYEQYF. The CDR3 DNA reads TGTGCCAGCAGCTTGTCCCCGGGACAGTCTAGTGTCTACGAGCAGTACTTC.

The chain links TRBV6-5 to TRBJ2-2, with TRBD1 identical over 7 bases. The germline CDR1 and CDR2 sequences are MNHEY and SVGAGI. V lost 7 bases to trimming and J lost 2 bases; unmatched junction nucleotides: 7. This CDR3 has 15 residues. The CDR3 spells CASKGTELNTGELFF. The CDR3 DNA sequence: TGTGCCAGCAAAGGGACAGAGCTAAACACCGGGGAGCTGTTTTTT.

The chain joins TRBV11-2 to TRBJ1-5; D not certain. Germline V CDR1 and CDR2: SGHAT, FQNNGV. The CDR3 runs 16 residues. V was pared by 0 bases and J by 7 bases, with 16 bases between. The CDR3 DNA sequence: TGTGCCAGCAGCTTAGATGGTGCGGGGTTCAACCAGCCCCAGCATTTT. It encodes CASSLDGAGFNQPQHF. The full variable domain, completed using reference TRBV11-2 and TRBJ1-5, is EAGVAQSPRYKIIEKRQSVAFWCNPISGHATLYWYQQILGQGPKLLIQFQNNGVVDDSQLPKDRFSAERLKGVDSTLKIQPAKLEDSAVYLCASSLDGAGFNQPQHFGDGTRLSIL.

J is TRBJ2-7 and V is TRBV7-2; 15 nucleotides line up with TRBD2. There are 16 residues in the CDR3. The V and J ends lost 6 bases and 1 base, in that order; junction bases with no gene match: 4. Germline CDR1 and CDR2: SGHTA and FQGNSA. In DNA form, the CDR3 reads TGTGCCAGCAGGGGTGGGACTAGCGGGGGGTCCTACGAGCAGTACTTC. It specifies CASRGGTSGGSYEQYF.

The V and J genes are TRBV28 and TRBJ1-5; possible D gene TRBD1, 5 bases. The CDR3 totals 13 residues. Trimming took 6 bases from V and 7 from J, leaving 13 bases between them. Germline CDR1 and CDR2: MDHEN and SYDVKM. The CDR3 loop is CASRRSGYQPQHF. DNA for the CDR3: TGTGCCAGCAGGCGCTCAGGGTACCAGCCCCAGCATTTT. Together with reference TRBV28 and TRBJ1-5, the CDR3 gives the full variable domain: DVKVTQSSRYLVKRTGEKVFLECVQDMDHENMFWYRQDPGLGLRLIYFSYDVKMKEKGDIPEGYSVSREKKERFSLILESASTNQTSMYLCASRRSGYQPQHFGDGTRLSIL.